This T cell receptor beta chain comes out of a study of blood T cell repertoires in COVID-19. Study-level background: Donors in the United States, Italy and Spain gave samples during acute or convalescent COVID-19. From T cells, B-cell-depleted T cells, or PBMCs came the material, which was cDNA or gDNA.

Looked up from germline, CDR1 is SGHNT and CDR2 is YYREEE (reference sequence). The length of the CDR3 is 14 residues. The V and J ends lost 3 bases and 3 bases respectively, with 11 bases between them. Per the authors' pipeline: Amplification with reference gene primers provided the estimates of nucleated cell counts. Profiling relied on immunoSEQ multiplex PCR, and the TCRdb table lists in-frame clones only, not all of them. V and J calls and clone size are copied from that table; D and trimming were computed from the DNA. The sample consists of around 280,000 clones, 87% of them appearing once. What was sequenced was peripheral blood. The clonotype was recovered from a woman between 50 and 59 years old who had recovered from COVID-19. This chain uses TRBV5-4 with TRBJ2-3, with D unclear. The CDR3 protein is CASSSPARTDTQYF. CDR3 sequence (DNA): TGTGCCAGCAGCTCCCCTGCGCGAACAGATACGCAGTATTTT.